One sample yielded the 10 T cell receptor beta chains listed below, sequenced in a study of CD8+ T cells in alopecia areata. Once RNA had been extracted, it was reverse transcribed into cDNA to act as the sequencing template. The repertoire was sequenced with immunoSEQ multiplex PCR; TCRdb's copy has only in-frame clones and lacks some. Among some 150,000 clones listed, less than 80% were seen once. The sequencing here drew on CD8+ T cells sorted from blood, taken at week 0. These receptors were collected from a human donor with alopecia areata.

For the CDR3, the DNA is TGTGCCACCGGGGCATCTGAGCAGTTCTTC. It encodes CATGASEQFF. This rearrangement joins TRBV15 to TRBJ2-1, with D maybe TRBD1 (5 bases). The germline gives CDR1 LNHNV, CDR2 YYDKDF (reference sequence). Trimming took off 8 bases at V and 9 bases at J, with 8 bases between the two ends. The length of the CDR3 is 10 residues.

This chain joins TRBV15 and TRBJ1-5, with no clear D. The length of the CDR3 is 13 residues. Germline assignment: CDR1 LNHNV and CDR2 YYDKDF (reference sequence). The V and J ends lost 0 bases and 4 bases respectively, with 4 bases between them. CDR3 sequence: CATSRDRNQPQHF. CDR3 nucleotides: TGTGCCACCAGCAGAGATCGGAATCAGCCCCAGCATTTT.

The chain carries TRBV30 and TRBJ1-1; D call uncertain. The CDR3 length is 13 residues. V was trimmed by 2 bases and J by 0 bases, leaving 7 bases between them. Germline V CDR1 and CDR2: GTSNPN, SVGIG (reference sequence). In nucleotides, the CDR3 is TGTGCCTGGAGTCCCACAATGAACACTGAAGCTTTCTTT. Translation gives CAWSPTMNTEAFF.

The V gene is TRBV15, the J gene TRBJ1-6, with 7 bases fitting TRBD1. V dropped 0 bases and J dropped 7; count of bases not matched to a gene: 6. CDR3 length: 16 amino acids. Germline loops: CDR1 LNHNV, CDR2 YYDKDF (reference sequence). This CDR3 is CATSRDHPQGNSPLHF. CDR3 DNA sequence: TGTGCCACCAGCAGAGATCACCCACAGGGGAATTCACCCCTCCACTTT.

The chain is built from TRBV19 and TRBJ1-5, with 8 positions matching TRBD1. The V segment lost 7 bases and the J segment 3 bases; nucleotides outside the gene matches: 8. The CDR3 sequence is 15 residues long. Per the germline V gene, CDR1 is LNHDA and CDR2 is SQIVND (reference sequence). The CDR3 here is CASTPTGEPNQPQHF. The DNA of the CDR3 is TGTGCCAGTACTCCGACAGGGGAACCCAATCAGCCCCAGCATTTT. The variable domain in full, with the rest retrieved from reference TRBV19 and TRBJ1-5, is DGGITQSPKYLFRKEGQNVTLSCEQNLNHDAMYWYRQDPGQGLRLIYYSQIVNDFQKGDIAEGYSVSREKKESFPLTVTSAQKNPTAFYLCASTPTGEPNQPQHFGDGTRLSIL.

Comments on this clone: In the same sample, other DNA sequences code for this CDR3. The chain combines TRBV30 with TRBJ1-5; D perhaps matches TRBD1 (5 bases). Germline CDR1 reads GTSNPN; CDR2 reads SVGIG (reference sequence). V shed 0 bases and J shed 2 bases, with 8 bases lying between them. This CDR3 has 14 residues. The CDR3 DNA reads TGTGCCTGGAGTGTAGGGGTTGGCAATCAGCCCCAGCATTTT. Protein product: CAWSVGVGNQPQHF.

The chain employs TRBV7-8 and TRBJ1-6; 7 bases agree with TRBD1. CDR3 length equals 17 residues. Germline V CDR1 and CDR2: SGHVS, FQNEAQ. After removal of 5 bases from V and 0 bases from J, the junction contained 7 bases not matched to a gene. The CDR3 reads CASSGRGGSSYNSPLHF. The DNA of the CDR3 is TGTGCCAGCAGCGGTCGAGGGGGCAGCTCCTATAATTCACCCCTCCACTTT.

The table lists this clone with a count of one. This chain joins TRBV5-6 and TRBJ1-2; no clear D gene. CDR3 length equals 16 residues. The V end lost 3 bases, the J end lost 6 bases, and 21 bases lay between the germline ends. The germline CDR1 and CDR2 sequences are SGHDT and YYEEEE. CDR3 in amino acids: CASSSNDEVALDGYTF. The DNA of the CDR3 is TGTGCCAGCAGCTCGAATGACGAAGTGGCCCTGGATGGCTACACCTTC.

This clone was seen just once. V usage is TRBV27 and J usage is TRBJ2-3; a possible D gene is TRBD2 (6 bases). CDR3 length equals 14 residues. The V gene lost 1 base and the J gene lost 1 base, with 6 bases spanning the gap. Germline V gene data show CDR1 as MNHEY and CDR2 as SMNVEV (reference sequence). CDR3 nucleotide sequence: TGTGCCAGCAGTTTATGGGGGGGCACAGATACGCAGTATTTT. Protein product: CASSLWGGTDTQYF.

This chain uses TRBV28 with TRBJ2-7, with TRBD2 as a possible D gene (6 bases). Trimming stripped 4 bases from V and 2 bases from J, with 15 bases between. The CDR3 totals 15 residues. Germline V CDR1 and CDR2: MDHEN, SYDVKM. In DNA form, the CDR3 reads TGTGCCAGCAGTTCTCGAAGGGAGGAGACCTACGAGCAGTACTTC. Residues: CASSSRREETYEQYF. Variable domain in full (rest from reference TRBV28 and TRBJ2-7): DVKVTQSSRYLVKRTGEKVFLECVQDMDHENMFWYRQDPGLGLRLIYFSYDVKMKEKGDIPEGYSVSREKKERFSLILESASTNQTSMYLCASSSRREETYEQYFGPGTRLTVT.